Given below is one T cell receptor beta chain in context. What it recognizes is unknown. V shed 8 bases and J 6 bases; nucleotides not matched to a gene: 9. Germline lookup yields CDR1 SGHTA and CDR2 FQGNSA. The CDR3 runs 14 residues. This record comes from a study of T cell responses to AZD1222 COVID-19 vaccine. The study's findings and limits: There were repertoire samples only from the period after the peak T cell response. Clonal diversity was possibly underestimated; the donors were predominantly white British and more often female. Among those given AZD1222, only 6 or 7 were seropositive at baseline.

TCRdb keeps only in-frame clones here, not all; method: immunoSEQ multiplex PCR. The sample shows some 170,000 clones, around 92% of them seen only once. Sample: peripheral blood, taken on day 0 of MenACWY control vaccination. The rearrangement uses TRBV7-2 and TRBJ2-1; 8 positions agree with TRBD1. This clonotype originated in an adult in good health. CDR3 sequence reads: CASSRDGTGNEQFF. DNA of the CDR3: TGTGCCAGCTCACGGGATGGGACAGGCAATGAGCAGTTCTTC. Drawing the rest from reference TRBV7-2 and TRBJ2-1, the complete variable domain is GAGVSQSPSNKVTEKGKDVELRCDPISGHTALYWYRQSLGQGLEFLIYFQGNSAPDKSGLPSDRFSAERTGGSVSTLTIQRTQQEDSAVYLCASSRDGTGNEQFFGPGTRLTVL.